These 31 T cell receptor beta chains were sequenced from one sample in a study of PD-1 blockade in classical Hodgkin lymphoma. TCRdb's copy holds only in-frame clones and misses some; the assay was immunoSEQ multiplex PCR. Of 50,000 to 75,000 clones listed, around 88% are singletons. Relapse after autologous stem cell transplantation occurred in every patient, and brentuximab vedotin exposure varied. The sequences come from peripheral blood mononuclear cells (PBMCs), collected at baseline. The receptor source for this set is a human donor with classical Hodgkin lymphoma.

The rearrangement joins TRBV6-5 to TRBJ2-7; 10 bases fit TRBD1. The germline V gene encodes CDR1 MNHEY and CDR2 SVGAGI. J lost 5 bases, V lost 4 bases, and 8 bases had no gene match. The length of the CDR3 is 15 residues. In nucleotides, the CDR3 is TGTGCCAGCAGTTCCCGGGACAGGGGAACCCACGAGCAGTACTTC. This encodes CASSSRDRGTHEQYF.

The V call is TRBV5-1, the J call TRBJ1-1; D remains ambiguous. The V end lost 0 bases, the J end lost 7 bases, and 10 bases lay between the germline ends. There are 13 residues in the CDR3. Germline V gene lookup returns CDR1 SGHRS and CDR2 YFSETQ. For the CDR3, the DNA is TGCGCCAGCAGCTTGGACCAGCATATTGAAGCTTTCTTT. It specifies CASSLDQHIEAFF.

The V call is TRBV5-4, the J call TRBJ2-2, with D perhaps being TRBD1 or TRBD2 (5 bases each). The CDR3 is 14 residues long. The V gene lost 4 bases and the J gene lost 2 bases, with 9 bases spanning the gap. Germline V gene sequence: CDR1 SGHNT, CDR2 YYREEE (reference sequence). In DNA, the CDR3 is TGTGCCAGCAGCCCCGGGACCAACACCGGGGAGCTGTTTTTT. It specifies CASSPGTNTGELFF.

The chain is built from TRBV5-1 and TRBJ2-7, with no clear D. Trimming took 2 bases from V and 2 from J, leaving 8 bases between them. Germline V gene lookup returns CDR1 SGHRS and CDR2 YFSETQ. The CDR3 has 13 residues. The DNA for the CDR3 is TGCGCCAGCAGCTTAGCTGAAACCTACGAGCAGTACTTC. It encodes CASSLAETYEQYF.

Points on this clone: Mismatch with germline at one junction end may stem from a read error. The genes are TRBV23-1 and TRBJ2-7; D gene ambiguous. TRBV23-1 is classed as an ORF, of uncertain function. The CDR3 totals 14 residues. CDR3 in DNA: TGCGCCAGCAGCCAAGATACAGTCCCCTACCAGCAGTACTTC. Its translation is CASSQDTVPYQQYF.

This clone was picked up a small number of times. The rearrangement uses TRBV6-5 and TRBJ1-2; TRBD1 matches at 10 bases. The CDR3 is 14 residues long. The V segment lost 7 bases and the J segment 7 bases; nucleotides outside the gene matches: 9. Germline values: CDR1 MNHEY, CDR2 SVGAGI. The CDR3 DNA sequence: TGTGCCAGCACCCGCGGGACAGGGGATGCTGGCTACACCTTC. As protein: CASTRGTGDAGYTF.

Here the CDR3 DNA reads TGTGCCTGGGACTTGAACACTGAAGCTTTCTTT. This sequence encodes CAWDLNTEAFF. This chain links TRBV30 with TRBJ1-1; D is unclear. CDR1 and CDR2 from the germline V gene are GTSNPN and SVGIG (reference sequence). The germline V and J ends were trimmed by 5 bases and 0 bases, with 4 bases remaining between them. CDR3 size: 11 residues.

J is TRBJ2-1 and V is TRBV4-2; unclear D gene. There are 13 residues in the CDR3. V was clipped by 1 base and J by 9 bases, with 10 bases between them. Germline lookup yields CDR1 LGHNA and CDR2 YNFKEQ. The CDR3 DNA sequence: TGTGCCAGCAGCCAAGGCCCATGGGGTGAGCAGTTCTTC. This codes for CASSQGPWGEQFF.

This sequence joins TRBV6-4 and TRBJ2-3; 8 bases fit TRBD2. V shed 3 bases, J shed 1 base, and the junction held 0 bases outside the gene matches. There are 14 residues in the CDR3. In germline, CDR1 is MRHNA, CDR2 SNTAGT. The CDR3 bases are TGTGCCAGCAGTGAAGCGGGGGGCACAGATACGCAGTATTTT. Its translation: CASSEAGGTDTQYF.

This clone was detected only a few times. This rearrangement joins TRBV4-2 to TRBJ2-5; 14 nucleotides align to TRBD2. Unmatched junction bases numbered 13, after V lost 8 bases and J lost 5 bases. In germline, CDR1 is LGHNA, CDR2 YNFKEQ. The CDR3 spans 17 residues. CDR3: CASSSAGTSGGVETQYF. The CDR3 DNA sequence: TGTGCCAGCTCTAGCGCCGGGACTAGCGGGGGTGTTGAGACCCAGTACTTC.

The chain employs TRBV4-3 and TRBJ2-7, with TRBD1 as a possible D gene (6 bases). Germline V gives CDR1 LGHNA, CDR2 YSLEER. The CDR3 contains 14 residues. V was trimmed by 4 bases and J by 6 bases, leaving 16 bases between them. CDR3 nucleotide sequence: TGCGCCAGCAGCCCAATGGGAACAGGGACCGAGCAGTACTTC. Amino acid sequence: CASSPMGTGTEQYF.

The chain uses TRBV27 and TRBJ2-7, with D unresolved. This CDR3 contains 14 residues. CDR1 is MNHEY and CDR2 is SMNVEV in the germline V gene (reference sequence). Deletions cut 5 bases from V and 4 bases from J, with 15 bases between. The CDR3 here is CASSPTLTVYEQYF. CDR3 coding DNA: TGTGCCAGCAGTCCCACCCTGACCGTATACGAGCAGTACTTC.

This clone appeared a single time. This chain connects TRBV7-2 to TRBJ2-7; D is undetermined. CDR1 and CDR2 from the germline V gene are SGHTA and FQGNSA. CDR3 length: 14 amino acids. Trimming took 1 base from V and 6 from J, leaving 13 bases between them. Here the CDR3 reads CASSLDWEQGEQYF. The CDR3 nucleotides are TGTGCCAGCAGCTTAGACTGGGAACAAGGCGAGCAGTACTTC. The variable domain in full, completed from reference TRBV7-2 and TRBJ2-7, reads GAGVSQSPSNKVTEKGKDVELRCDPISGHTALYWYRQSLGQGLEFLIYFQGNSAPDKSGLPSDRFSAERTGGSVSTLTIQRTQQEDSAVYLCASSLDWEQGEQYFGPGTRLTVT.

CDR3 nucleotides: TGTGCAATCGGGCTGCCTAACACAGATACGCAGTATTTT. Protein sequence: CAIGLPNTDTQYF. The chain is built from TRBV10-3 and TRBJ2-3; D is unresolved. Germline loops: CDR1 ENHRY, CDR2 SYGVKD. The CDR3 has 13 residues.

This chain's CDR3 is CASSQGSGWEGEKLFF. The DNA for the CDR3 is TGCGCCAGCAGCCAAGGATCAGGGTGGGAAGGTGAAAAACTGTTTTTT. This chain connects TRBV4-1 to TRBJ1-4, with a possible D match to TRBD1 (5 bases). The V end was cut by 1 base, the J end by 7 bases, with 16 bases between. CDR1 MGHRA and CDR2 YSYEKL come from the germline V gene. The CDR3 has 16 residues.

This clone was picked up a small number of times. J is TRBJ2-2 and V is TRBV7-2; no definite D call. This CDR3 is built from 15 residues. V was trimmed by 1 base and J by 4 bases, leaving 10 bases between them. Germline V lookup: CDR1 SGHTA, CDR2 FQGNSA. CDR3 residues: CASSLDGRGTGELFF. CDR3 bases: TGTGCCAGCAGCTTAGACGGTCGCGGCACCGGGGAGCTGTTTTTT.

This rearrangement joins TRBV9 to TRBJ1-5; 10 positions agree with TRBD1. V lost 8 bases and J lost 8; bases outside the gene matches: 10. This CDR3 comprises 14 residues. The germline V gene encodes CDR1 SGDLS and CDR2 YYNGEE. The CDR3 region is CASGIGQGEEPQHF. For the CDR3, the DNA is TGTGCCAGTGGAATAGGACAGGGGGAAGAGCCCCAGCATTTT.

The genes are TRBV14 and TRBJ2-7, with a possible D match to TRBD1 (5 bases). The germline gives CDR1 SGHDN, CDR2 FVKESK. This CDR3 contains 15 residues. V dropped 2 bases and J dropped 3 bases, with 14 bases sitting between them. The CDR3 spells CASSQPLRGLYEQYF. The CDR3 DNA sequence: TGTGCCAGCAGCCAACCCTTAAGGGGCCTCTACGAGCAGTACTTC.

The chain combines TRBV10-2 with TRBJ1-3, with D perhaps matching TRBD1 (6 bases). CDR3 length: 18 residues. V lost 0 bases, J lost 4 bases, and 19 bases lay in between. CDR1 and CDR2 (germline): WSHSY, SAAADI. Here the CDR3 reads CASSESLTQTGSGNTIYF. CDR3 in DNA: TGCGCCAGCAGTGAGTCCCTTACTCAGACAGGATCGGGAAACACCATATATTTT.

This chain links TRBV19 with TRBJ2-1, with D maybe TRBD1 (6 bases). Looked up from germline, CDR1 is LNHDA and CDR2 is SQIVND (reference sequence). The germline V and J ends were trimmed by 1 base and 8 bases, with 15 bases remaining between them. CDR3 length: 15 residues. The CDR3 bases are TGTGCCAGTAGTATAGCGTTTACAGGGTACGATGAGCAGTTCTTC. Residues: CASSIAFTGYDEQFF.

The gene calls are TRBV18 and TRBJ1-1; a possible D gene is TRBD1 (5 bases). CDR3 length: 17 residues. V lost 2 bases to trimming and J lost 5 bases, with 21 bases between them. The germline CDR1 and CDR2 sequences are KGHSH and LQKENI. The CDR3 DNA reads TGTGCCAGCTCACCAGCTCCAGCGGGGGAGAGGCTGACTGAAGCTTTCTTT. Translated, it gives CASSPAPAGERLTEAFF. The variable domain in full, completed from reference TRBV18 and TRBJ1-1, reads NAGVMQNPRHLVRRRGQEARLRCSPMKGHSHVYWYRQLPEEGLKFMVYLQKENIIDESGMPKERFSAEFPKEGPSILRIQQVVRGDSAAYFCASSPAPAGERLTEAFFGQGTRLTVV.

The gene calls are TRBV5-4 and TRBJ2-7; tentatively, D is TRBD2 (6 bases). CDR1 is SGHNT and CDR2 is YYREEE in the germline V gene (reference sequence). CDR3 size: 17 residues. The ends were cut back, 4 bases at V and 1 base at J, with 21 bases in the middle. The chain's CDR3 is CASSQEEGLSSSYEQYF. The CDR3 DNA reads as TGTGCCAGCAGCCAGGAGGAGGGACTTTCCTCTTCCTACGAGCAGTACTTC.

V and J are TRBV6-5 and TRBJ2-1, with D maybe TRBD2 (5 bases). CDR3 length equals 12 residues. Germline V gene data show CDR1 as MNHEY and CDR2 as SVGAGI. V was trimmed by 2 bases and J by 10 bases, leaving 9 bases between them. This chain's CDR3 is CASSYEGREQFF. For the CDR3, the DNA is TGTGCCAGCAGTTACGAGGGAAGAGAGCAGTTCTTC.

This CDR3 is CASSLGRSGEGYTF. Written as DNA, the CDR3 is TGTGCCAGCAGCCTTGGACGGTCGGGGGAAGGCTACACCTTC. The J gene is TRBJ1-2, the V gene TRBV11-2, with D possibly matching TRBD1 (5 bases). The V gene's germline CDR1 is SGHAT and CDR2 FQNNGV. There are 14 residues in the CDR3. Trimming shortened V by 5 bases and J by 8 bases, and 18 bases separated the two germline ends.

The chain carries TRBV12-1 and TRBJ1-2. TRBV12-1 constitutes a pseudogene. CDR3 size: 12 residues. For the CDR3, the DNA is TGTGCCAGCAACCTTCCCGAGGCTGGCTACACCTTC. This codes for CASNLPEAGYTF.

The rearrangement links TRBV6-1 to TRBJ1-1; D ambiguous. Trimming shortened V by 4 bases and J by 1 base, and 7 bases separated the two germline ends. Germline CDR1 and CDR2: MNHNS and SASEGT. The CDR3 covers 13 residues. The DNA for the CDR3 is TGTGCCAGCAGTGTCATAGCGAACACTGAAGCTTTCTTT. This encodes CASSVIANTEAFF.

The chain employs TRBV7-3 and TRBJ2-1; either TRBD1 or TRBD2 may supply D (5 bases each). Germline V gives CDR1 SGHTA, CDR2 FQGTGA. Trimming removed 4 bases at V and 9 bases at J, with 25 bases between. There are 17 residues in the CDR3. The chain's CDR3 is CASSSTPSLRGESEQFF. The CDR3 DNA sequence: TGTGCCAGCAGCTCAACCCCTAGCTTGAGGGGCGAGAGTGAGCAGTTCTTC. Full variable domain (remainder filled in from reference TRBV7-3 and TRBJ2-1): GAGVSQTPSNKVTEKGKYVELRCDPISGHTALYWYRQSLGQGPEFLIYFQGTGAADDSGLPNDRFFAVRPEGSVSTLKIQRTERGDSAVYLCASSSTPSLRGESEQFFGPGTRLTVL.

The CDR3 DNA is TGTGCCAGCTCACCGATAAGTGTACAGGGGGACGAGCAGTACTTC. This codes for CASSPISVQGDEQYF. The chain couples TRBV18 to TRBJ2-7; the match to TRBD1 covers 8 bases. Germline V CDR1 and CDR2: KGHSH, LQKENI. J was trimmed by 5 bases and V by 3 bases; bases with no gene match: 9. The CDR3 extends over 15 amino acids.

The DNA for the CDR3 is TGTGCCAGCAGCTTGGGGCCACGGGAGGAAAAACTGTTTTTT. Translation: CASSLGPREEKLFF. V gene TRBV5-4 combines with J gene TRBJ1-4; D remains ambiguous. This CDR3 comprises 14 residues. V shed 0 bases and J shed 8 bases, with 11 bases lying between them. Germline CDR1 SGHNT, CDR2 YYREEE (reference sequence).

The chain joins TRBV7-6 to TRBJ2-7; weak D call: TRBD2 (5 bases). Germline assignment: CDR1 SGHVS and CDR2 FNYEAQ. The CDR3 spans 15 residues. The germline V and J ends were trimmed by 4 bases and 2 bases, with 15 bases remaining between them. The CDR3 coding sequence is TGTGCCAGCAGCTCCCACGGGTCGGGGACCTACGAGCAGTACTTC. This codes for CASSSHGSGTYEQYF.

This chain connects TRBV4-2 to TRBJ1-2; TRBD1 agrees at 8 bases. This CDR3 region has 16 residues. Germline V gene lookup returns CDR1 LGHNA and CDR2 YNFKEQ. V shed 2 bases and J 2 bases; nucleotides not matched to a gene: 7. The chain's CDR3 is CASSQTNRGSNYGYTF. The CDR3 bases are TGTGCCAGCAGCCAAACAAACAGGGGGTCGAACTATGGCTACACCTTC.